The 21 T cell receptor beta chains listed next were all sequenced from one sample in a study of T cells after yellow fever vaccination. TCRdb independently ran MiXCR on the 5' RACE reads; one entry per CDR3 protein. The repertoire holds about 400,000 distinct CDR3 sequences, roughly 6.1% seen once, with about 15% in the top ten. This sample comprised PBMCs, obtained 5 days after the yellow fever booster vaccination. These receptors came from a man aged 25-40 years who received the YFV17D yellow fever vaccine.

The V call is TRBV30, the J call TRBJ2-1, with 11 bases lining up with TRBD2. V was clipped by 3 bases and J by 4 bases; unmatched bases: 5. CDR3 length: 15 amino acids. Germline values: CDR1 GTSNPN, CDR2 SVGIG (reference sequence). CDR3 protein: CAWRPGLAVYNEQFF. CDR3 nucleotide sequence: TGTGCCTGGAGGCCGGGACTAGCGGTTTACAATGAGCAGTTCTTC.

This clonotype was counted only a few times. The gene calls are TRBV7-2 and TRBJ2-3; D may be TRBD1 or TRBD2 (5 bases each). The germline V and J ends were trimmed by 2 bases and 4 bases, with 10 bases remaining between them. Per the germline V gene, CDR1 is SGHTA and CDR2 is FQGNSA. The CDR3 has 14 residues. CDR3 loop: CASSLRGRPDTQYF. In DNA form, the CDR3 reads TGTGCCAGCAGCTTACGGGGACGGCCAGATACGCAGTATTTT.

V is TRBV20-1 and J is TRBJ1-1; TRBD1 matches at 7 bases. V lost 2 bases to trimming and J lost 4 bases; unmatched junction nucleotides: 7. This CDR3 has 14 residues. Germline-derived CDR1 and CDR2 are DFQATT and SNEGSKA (reference sequence). This CDR3 is CSARSHRGVTEAFF. The DNA for the CDR3 is TGCAGTGCTAGATCGCACAGGGGAGTCACTGAAGCTTTCTTT.

Only a few counts were recorded for this clonotype. Here the CDR3 DNA reads TGCAGTGCTAGAGACGGGGTAGTTATTAGCCAAGAGACCCAGTACTTC. Protein product: CSARDGVVISQETQYF. The rearrangement links TRBV20-1 to TRBJ2-5; perhaps TRBD2 as D (5 bases). The CDR3 covers 16 residues. Germline V gene sequence: CDR1 DFQATT, CDR2 SNEGSKA (reference sequence). With 0 bases removed from V and 1 base from J, the gap between germline ends came to 15 bases.

In its sample, this clonotype was seen many times. This sequence joins TRBV7-2 and TRBJ2-7, with a tentative D call TRBD2 (5 bases). V was clipped by 4 bases and J by 9 bases, with 10 bases between them. This CDR3 region has 11 residues. The germline V gene encodes CDR1 SGHTA and CDR2 FQGNSA. The CDR3 DNA is TGTGCCAGCAGCTCTGGACTGACGCAGTACTTC. This encodes CASSSGLTQYF. The full variable domain, its missing parts supplied by reference TRBV7-2 and TRBJ2-7, is GAGVSQSPSNKVTEKGKDVELRCDPISGHTALYWYRQSLGQGLEFLIYFQGNSAPDKSGLPSDRFSAERTGGSVSTLTIQRTQQEDSAVYLCASSSGLTQYFGPGTRLTVT.

The chain employs TRBV30 and TRBJ1-1; 11 bases line up with TRBD1. V lost 3 bases, J lost 11 bases, and 8 bases stayed unmatched. Germline CDR1 is GTSNPN and CDR2 is SVGIG (reference sequence). The CDR3 consists of 13 residues. The chain's CDR3 is CAWRPTRDRGAFF. CDR3 bases: TGTGCCTGGAGACCGACCAGGGACAGGGGGGCTTTCTTT.

This clonotype was counted only a few times. V and J are TRBV7-2 and TRBJ2-5, with D unclear. The CDR3 length is 11 residues. Germline loops: CDR1 SGHTA, CDR2 FQGNSA. The ends were cut back, 5 bases at V and 4 bases at J, with 5 bases in the middle. DNA of the CDR3: TGTGCCAGCAGCGACACAGAGACCCAGTACTTC. The encoded protein is CASSDTETQYF.

The J gene is TRBJ2-7, the V gene TRBV28; D may be TRBD2 (6 bases). CDR3 length equals 14 residues. Looked up from germline, CDR1 is MDHEN and CDR2 is SYDVKM. The V and J ends lost 3 bases and 3 bases respectively, with 12 bases between them. The CDR3 coding sequence is TGTGCCAGCAGTTTGTTAGCGGACATCTACGAGCAGTACTTC. Its translation: CASSLLADIYEQYF.

This clonotype was seen many times. The V and J genes are TRBV20-1 and TRBJ2-1; 8 positions agree with TRBD2. There are 15 residues in the CDR3. Germline CDR1 and CDR2: DFQATT and SNEGSKA (reference sequence). V trimming: 4 bases; J trimming: 6 bases; junction bases outside the gene matches: 11. CDR3 loop: CSAIPRRLALNEQFF. CDR3 DNA: TGCAGTGCTATCCCCCGGAGACTAGCGCTCAATGAGCAGTTCTTC.

This clonotype was recorded a few times. V and J are TRBV7-2 and TRBJ1-3; 9 bases fit TRBD1. CDR1 is SGHTA, CDR2 FQGNSA, per germline. V was pared by 6 bases and J by 2 bases, with 5 bases of the junction left unmatched. The CDR3 sequence is 15 residues long. CDR3 amino acids: CASSSWTGAGNTIYF. CDR3 bases: TGTGCCAGCAGTTCGTGGACAGGGGCTGGAAACACCATATATTTT.

The rearrangement uses TRBV5-1 and TRBJ2-4, with TRBD2 identical over 8 bases. The CDR3 has 21 amino acids. After removal of 5 bases from V and 1 base from J, the junction contained 23 bases not matched to a gene. Looked up from germline, CDR1 is SGHRS and CDR2 is YFSETQ. The DNA of the CDR3 is TGCGCCAGCAGTTTCGGGGTGGGGAAGGAGCGGGAGAATCGTGCCAAAAACATTCAGTACTTC. Translating it yields CASSFGVGKERENRAKNIQYF.

This clonotype appeared many times. The chain's CDR3 is CASSKLAGGVYEQYF. DNA of the CDR3: TGTGCCAGCAGCAAATTAGCGGGCGGAGTATACGAGCAGTACTTC. The chain employs TRBV7-3 and TRBJ2-7; TRBD2 agrees at 7 bases. Germline trimming cut 5 bases from V and 4 bases from J; bases unmatched to any gene: 11. Germline-derived CDR1 and CDR2 are SGHTA and FQGTGA. The CDR3 totals 15 residues.

This clonotype was picked up many times. This chain links TRBV7-2 with TRBJ1-1; D gene uncertain. The CDR3 has 11 amino acids. The germline V gene encodes CDR1 SGHTA and CDR2 FQGNSA. The ends were cut back, 6 bases at V and 2 bases at J, with 4 bases in the middle. For the CDR3, the DNA is TGTGCCAGCAGTACAAACACTGAAGCTTTCTTT. Amino acids: CASSTNTEAFF.

The rearrangement uses TRBV21-1 and TRBJ2-4; TRBD2 was called by the table and not checked on the DNA. TRBV21-1 is classified as a pseudogene. CDR3 size: 17 residues. CDR3 in amino acids: CASSKSSGRVAKNIQYF. The CDR3, as DNA: TGTGCCAGCAGCAAGAGCAGCGGGAGGGTGGCCAAAAACATTCAGTACTTC.

This clonotype was picked up many times. The rearrangement uses TRBV12-3 or TRBV12-4 and TRBJ2-3; 9 bases match TRBD2. V was clipped by 2 bases and J by 5 bases; unmatched bases: 2. The CDR3 runs 14 residues. This CDR3 reads CASSLPSGVDTQYF. The CDR3 region has the DNA TGTGCCAGCAGTTTACCTAGCGGGGTAGATACGCAGTATTTT.

As for this clonotype: A much larger clone differs from this one at a single base, so this may be a read error. The rearrangement joins TRBV7-9 to TRBJ1-3; D not resolved. The CDR3 contains 13 residues. V was trimmed by 5 bases and J by 5 bases, leaving 10 bases between them. CDR1 is SEHNR and CDR2 is FQNEAQ in the germline V gene (reference sequence). DNA for the CDR3: TGTGCCAGCAGCCCGGTAACTAGAAACACCATATATTTT. Its protein is CASSPVTRNTIYF.

The sample holds a few counts of this clonotype. The CDR3 here is CATASTDTQYF. The CDR3 DNA reads as TGTGCCACGGCTAGCACAGATACGCAGTATTTT. This chain uses TRBV24-1 with TRBJ2-3; D remains unclear. CDR3 size: 11 residues. Germline V lookup: CDR1 KGHDR, CDR2 SFDVKD. With 10 bases removed from V and 0 bases from J, the gap between germline ends came to 4 bases.

In this sample, this clonotype turned up a few times. The chain links TRBV11-1 to TRBJ2-1; TRBD2 agrees at 13 bases. The CDR3 loop spans 19 amino acids. Germline V gene lookup returns CDR1 SGHAT and CDR2 FQDESV (reference sequence). The J segment lost 1 base and the V segment lost 4 bases, leaving 10 bases of the junction unmatched. CDR3 protein: CASSSLWTSGSSSYNEQFF. In DNA form, the CDR3 reads TGTGCCAGCAGCTCCCTCTGGACTAGCGGGAGTAGTTCCTACAATGAGCAGTTCTTC.

This clonotype has more than one count but fewer than ten. The chain is built from TRBV25-1 and TRBJ2-5; D is undetermined. CDR3 length equals 12 residues. V was pared by 5 bases and J by 13 bases, with 17 bases between. The germline V gene encodes CDR1 MGHDK and CDR2 SYGVNS. CDR3 nucleotide sequence: TGTGCCAGCAGTAAGGACCCACGAGCCCTGTACTTC. This gives the protein CASSKDPRALYF.

This clonotype was found many times. V gene TRBV29-1 combines with J gene TRBJ2-5, with D tentatively TRBD1 or TRBD2 (5 bases each). The CDR3 has 11 amino acids. Germline V gives CDR1 SQVTM, CDR2 ANQGSEA. V lost 7 bases to trimming and J lost 4 bases, with 10 bases between them. This chain's CDR3 is CSAGRVETQYF. The CDR3 DNA reads as TGCAGCGCGGGGCGGGTAGAGACCCAGTACTTC.

This clonotype showed up many times. This chain links TRBV11-2 with TRBJ2-1; D remains unclear. Deletions cut 0 bases from V and 0 bases from J, with 9 bases between. Per the germline V gene, CDR1 is SGHAT and CDR2 is FQNNGV. CDR3 length: 16 amino acids. The CDR3 DNA reads TGTGCCAGCAGCTTAGAGAGGTGGCCCTCCTACAATGAGCAGTTCTTC. Translated: CASSLERWPSYNEQFF.